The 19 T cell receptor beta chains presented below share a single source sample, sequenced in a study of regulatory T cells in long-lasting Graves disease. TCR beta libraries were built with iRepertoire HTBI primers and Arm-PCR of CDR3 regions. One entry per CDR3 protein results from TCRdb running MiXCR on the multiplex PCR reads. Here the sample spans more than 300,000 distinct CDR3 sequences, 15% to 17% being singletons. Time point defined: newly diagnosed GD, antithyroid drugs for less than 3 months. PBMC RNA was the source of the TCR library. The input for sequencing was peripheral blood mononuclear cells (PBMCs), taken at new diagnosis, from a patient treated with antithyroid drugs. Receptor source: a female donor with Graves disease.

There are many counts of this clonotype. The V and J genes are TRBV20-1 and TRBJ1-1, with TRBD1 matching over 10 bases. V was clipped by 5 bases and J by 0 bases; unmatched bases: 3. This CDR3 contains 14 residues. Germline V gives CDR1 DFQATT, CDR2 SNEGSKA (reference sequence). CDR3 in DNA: TGCAGTGCTGCCGACAGGGGGCTGAACACTGAAGCTTTCTTT. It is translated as CSAADRGLNTEAFF.

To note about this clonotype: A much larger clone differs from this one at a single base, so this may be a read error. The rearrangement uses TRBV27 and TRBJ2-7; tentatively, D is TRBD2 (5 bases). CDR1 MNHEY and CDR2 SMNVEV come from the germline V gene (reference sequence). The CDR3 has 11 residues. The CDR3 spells CASSLSGILIF. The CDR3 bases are TGTGCCAGCAGTTTATCCGGGATACTGATTTTC.

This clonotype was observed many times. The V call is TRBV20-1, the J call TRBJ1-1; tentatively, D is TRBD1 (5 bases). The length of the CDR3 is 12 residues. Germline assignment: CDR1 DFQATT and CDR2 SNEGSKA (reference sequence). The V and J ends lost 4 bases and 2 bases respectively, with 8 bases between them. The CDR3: CSATQGNTEAFF. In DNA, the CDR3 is TGCAGTGCTACCCAGGGTAACACTGAAGCTTTCTTT.

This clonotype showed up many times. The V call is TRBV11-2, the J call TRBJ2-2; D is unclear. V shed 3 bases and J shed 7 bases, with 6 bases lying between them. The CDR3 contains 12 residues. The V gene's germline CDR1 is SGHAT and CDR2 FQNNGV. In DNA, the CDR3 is TGTGCCAGCAGCTTGGCTATCGGGGAGCTGTTTTTT. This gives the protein CASSLAIGELFF.

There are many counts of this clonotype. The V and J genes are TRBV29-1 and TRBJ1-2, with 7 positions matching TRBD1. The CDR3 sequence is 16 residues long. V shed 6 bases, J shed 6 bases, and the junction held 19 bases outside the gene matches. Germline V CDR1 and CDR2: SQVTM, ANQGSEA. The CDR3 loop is CSVKRLAGGKGDGYTF. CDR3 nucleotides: TGCAGCGTCAAACGCCTTGCAGGGGGTAAGGGGGATGGCTACACCTTC.

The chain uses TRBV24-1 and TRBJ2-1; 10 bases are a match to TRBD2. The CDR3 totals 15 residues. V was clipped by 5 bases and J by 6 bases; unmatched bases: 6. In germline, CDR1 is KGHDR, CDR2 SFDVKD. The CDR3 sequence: CATSAPGLASNEQFF. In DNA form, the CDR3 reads TGTGCCACCAGTGCCCCGGGACTAGCGTCCAATGAGCAGTTCTTC.

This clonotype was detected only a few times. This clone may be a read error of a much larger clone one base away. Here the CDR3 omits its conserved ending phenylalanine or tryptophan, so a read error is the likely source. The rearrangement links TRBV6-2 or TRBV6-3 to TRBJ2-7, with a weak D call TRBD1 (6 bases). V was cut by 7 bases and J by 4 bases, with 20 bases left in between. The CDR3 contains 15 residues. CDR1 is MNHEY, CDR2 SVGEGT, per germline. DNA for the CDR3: TGTGCCAGCAATAGTCCTTGGGACACCTCTTACGAGCAGTACTCC. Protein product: CASNSPWDTSYEQYS.

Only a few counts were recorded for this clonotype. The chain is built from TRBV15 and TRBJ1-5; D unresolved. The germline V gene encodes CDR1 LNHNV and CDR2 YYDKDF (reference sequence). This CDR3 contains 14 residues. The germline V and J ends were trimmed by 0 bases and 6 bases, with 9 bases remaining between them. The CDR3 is CATSRDRGGQPQHF. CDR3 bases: TGTGCCACCAGCAGAGATAGAGGAGGTCAGCCCCAGCATTTT. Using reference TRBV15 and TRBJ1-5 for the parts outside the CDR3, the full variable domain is DAMVIQNPRYQVTQFGKPVTLSCSQTLNHNVMYWYQQKSSQAPKLLFHYYDKDFNNEADTPDNFQSRRPNTSFCFLDIRSPGLGDTAMYLCATSRDRGGQPQHFGDGTRLSIL.

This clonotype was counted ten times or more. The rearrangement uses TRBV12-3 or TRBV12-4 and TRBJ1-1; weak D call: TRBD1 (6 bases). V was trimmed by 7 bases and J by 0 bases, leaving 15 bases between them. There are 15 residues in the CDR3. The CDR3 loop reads CASTWDKGMNTEAFF. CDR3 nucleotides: TGTGCCAGCACTTGGGACAAGGGGATGAACACTGAAGCTTTCTTT.

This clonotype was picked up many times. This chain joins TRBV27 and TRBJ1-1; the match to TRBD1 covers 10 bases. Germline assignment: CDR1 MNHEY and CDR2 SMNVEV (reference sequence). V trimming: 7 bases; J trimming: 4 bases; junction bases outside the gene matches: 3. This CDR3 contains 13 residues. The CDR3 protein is CASTRTGGTEAFF. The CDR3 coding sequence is TGTGCCAGCACCAGGACAGGGGGCACTGAAGCTTTCTTT.

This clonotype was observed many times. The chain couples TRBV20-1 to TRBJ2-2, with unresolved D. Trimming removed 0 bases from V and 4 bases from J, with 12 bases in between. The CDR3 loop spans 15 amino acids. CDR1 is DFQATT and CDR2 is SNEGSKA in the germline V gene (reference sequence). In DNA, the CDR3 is TGCAGTGCTAGAGAGGTGAACAGAGGCACCGGGGAGCTGTTTTTT. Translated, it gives CSAREVNRGTGELFF.

The CDR3 reads CASSGQGLSYEQYF. The CDR3 DNA follows: TGTGCCAGCAGTGGACAGGGGCTATCCTACGAGCAGTACTTC. V is TRBV27 and J is TRBJ2-7; 9 bases are a match to TRBD1. Germline V CDR1 and CDR2: MNHEY, SMNVEV (reference sequence). The CDR3 length is 14 residues. V was clipped by 5 bases and J by 1 base; unmatched bases: 3.

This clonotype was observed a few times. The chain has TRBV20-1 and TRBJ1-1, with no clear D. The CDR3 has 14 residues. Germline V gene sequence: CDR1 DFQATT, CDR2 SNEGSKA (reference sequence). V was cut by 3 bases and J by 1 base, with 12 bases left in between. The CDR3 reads CSASYTAGNTEAFF. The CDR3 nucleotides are TGCAGTGCTAGCTACACGGCCGGGAACACTGAAGCTTTCTTT.

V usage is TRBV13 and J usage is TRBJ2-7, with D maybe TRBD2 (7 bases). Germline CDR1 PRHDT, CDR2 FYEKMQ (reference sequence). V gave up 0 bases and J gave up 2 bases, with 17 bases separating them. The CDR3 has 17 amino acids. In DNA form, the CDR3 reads TGTGCCAGCAGCTTAGGCGAGGGGGGGCCGGCTGCCTACGAGCAGTACTTC. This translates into CASSLGEGGPAAYEQYF.

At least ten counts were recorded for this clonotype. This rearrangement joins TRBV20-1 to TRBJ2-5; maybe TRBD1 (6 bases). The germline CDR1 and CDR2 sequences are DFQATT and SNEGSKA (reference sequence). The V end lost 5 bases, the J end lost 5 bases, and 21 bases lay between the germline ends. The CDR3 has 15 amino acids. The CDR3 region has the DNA TGCAGTGCTCAAACCACGGGTGGGGGCGCGGAGACCCAGTACTTC. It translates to CSAQTTGGGAETQYF.

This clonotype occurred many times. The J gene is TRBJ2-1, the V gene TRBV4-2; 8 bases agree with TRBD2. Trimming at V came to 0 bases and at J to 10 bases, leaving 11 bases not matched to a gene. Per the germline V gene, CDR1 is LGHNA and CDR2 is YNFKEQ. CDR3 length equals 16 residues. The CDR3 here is CASSQDRLARGWEQFF. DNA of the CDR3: TGTGCCAGCAGCCAAGATCGACTAGCGAGAGGGTGGGAGCAGTTCTTC.

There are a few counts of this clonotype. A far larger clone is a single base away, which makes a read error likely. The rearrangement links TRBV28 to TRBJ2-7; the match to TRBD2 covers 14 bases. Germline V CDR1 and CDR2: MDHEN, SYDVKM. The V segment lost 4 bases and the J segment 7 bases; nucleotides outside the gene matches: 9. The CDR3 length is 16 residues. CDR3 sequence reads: CASSSPTSGRGNEQYF. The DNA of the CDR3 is TGTGCCAGCAGTTCTCCGACTAGCGGGAGGGGCAATGAGCAGTACTTC.

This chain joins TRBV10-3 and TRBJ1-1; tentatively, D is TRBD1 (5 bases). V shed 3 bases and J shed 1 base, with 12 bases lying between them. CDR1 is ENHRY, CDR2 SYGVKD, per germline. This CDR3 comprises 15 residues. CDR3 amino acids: CAISESPGSNTEAFF. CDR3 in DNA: TGTGCCATCAGTGAATCCCCAGGGTCGAACACTGAAGCTTTCTTT.

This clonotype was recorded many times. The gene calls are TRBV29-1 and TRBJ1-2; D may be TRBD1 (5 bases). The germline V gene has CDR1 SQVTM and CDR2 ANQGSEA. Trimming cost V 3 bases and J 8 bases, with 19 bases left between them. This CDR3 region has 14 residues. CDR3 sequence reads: CSVDRSGISGGYTF. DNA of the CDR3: TGCAGCGTTGACCGGTCAGGGATTAGCGGGGGCTACACCTTC.